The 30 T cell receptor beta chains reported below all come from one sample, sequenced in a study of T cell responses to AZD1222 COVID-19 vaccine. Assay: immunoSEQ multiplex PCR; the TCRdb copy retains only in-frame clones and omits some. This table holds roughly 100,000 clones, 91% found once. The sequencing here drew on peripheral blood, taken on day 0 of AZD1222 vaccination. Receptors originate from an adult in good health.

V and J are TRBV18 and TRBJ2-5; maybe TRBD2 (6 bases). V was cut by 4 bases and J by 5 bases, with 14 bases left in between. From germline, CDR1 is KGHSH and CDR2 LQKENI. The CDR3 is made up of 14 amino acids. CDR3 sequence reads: CASSLWRAEETQYF. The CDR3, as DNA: TGTGCCAGCTCACTATGGAGGGCGGAGGAGACCCAGTACTTC.

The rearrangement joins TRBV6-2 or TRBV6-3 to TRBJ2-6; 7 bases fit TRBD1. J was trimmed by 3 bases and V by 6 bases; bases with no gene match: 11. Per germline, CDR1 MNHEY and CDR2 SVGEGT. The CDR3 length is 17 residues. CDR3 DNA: TGTGCCAGCAGCGAAAATCAGGGGGTTGGTGGGGCCAACGTCCTGACTTTC. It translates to CASSENQGVGGANVLTF.

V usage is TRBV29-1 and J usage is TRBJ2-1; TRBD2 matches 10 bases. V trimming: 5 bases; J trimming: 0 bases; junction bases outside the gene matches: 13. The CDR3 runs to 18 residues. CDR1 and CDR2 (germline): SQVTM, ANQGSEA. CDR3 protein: CSVLLAGSPWSSYNEQFF. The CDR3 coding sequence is TGCAGCGTTTTACTAGCGGGATCCCCTTGGAGCTCCTACAATGAGCAGTTCTTC.

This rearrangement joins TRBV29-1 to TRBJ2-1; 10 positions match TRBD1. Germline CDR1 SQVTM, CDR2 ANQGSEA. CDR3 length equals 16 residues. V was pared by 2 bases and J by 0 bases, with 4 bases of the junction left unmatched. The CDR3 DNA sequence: TGCAGCGTTGAACCGGACAGGGGGTACTCCTACAATGAGCAGTTCTTC. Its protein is CSVEPDRGYSYNEQFF.

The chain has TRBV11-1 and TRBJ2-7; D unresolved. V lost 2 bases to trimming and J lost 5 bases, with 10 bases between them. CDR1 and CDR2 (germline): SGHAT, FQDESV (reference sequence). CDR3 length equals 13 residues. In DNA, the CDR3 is TGTGCCAGCAGCTTAACGGGTACCCACGAGCAGTACTTC. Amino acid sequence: CASSLTGTHEQYF. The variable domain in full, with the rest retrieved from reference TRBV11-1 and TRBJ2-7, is EAEVAQSPRYKITEKSQAVAFWCDPISGHATLYWYRQILGQGPELLVQFQDESVVDDSQLPKDRFSAERLKGVDSTLKIQPAELGDSAMYLCASSLTGTHEQYFGPGTRLTVT.

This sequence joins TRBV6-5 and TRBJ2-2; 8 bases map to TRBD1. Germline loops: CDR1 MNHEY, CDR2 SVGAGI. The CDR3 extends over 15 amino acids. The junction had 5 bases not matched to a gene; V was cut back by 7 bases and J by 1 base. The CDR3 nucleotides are TGTGCCAGCACCCGACAGGGGCAGAACACCGGGGAGCTGTTTTTT. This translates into CASTRQGQNTGELFF.

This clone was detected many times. The CDR3 region has the DNA TGTGCCAGCAGCTTTACAGGAAACACTGAAGCTTTCTTT. It yields the protein CASSFTGNTEAFF. The genes are TRBV7-3 and TRBJ1-1, with D possibly being TRBD1 (5 bases). Germline CDR1 reads SGHTA; CDR2 reads FQGTGA. The ends were cut back, 3 bases at V and 2 bases at J, with 7 bases in the middle. CDR3 length: 13 residues.

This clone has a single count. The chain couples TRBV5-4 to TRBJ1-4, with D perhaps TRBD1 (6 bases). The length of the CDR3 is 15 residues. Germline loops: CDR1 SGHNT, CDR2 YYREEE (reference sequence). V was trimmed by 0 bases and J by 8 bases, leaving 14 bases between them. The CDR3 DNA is TGTGCCAGCAGCTTGGGGGGGGCCGGAGGAGAAAAACTGTTTTTT. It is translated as CASSLGGAGGEKLFF.

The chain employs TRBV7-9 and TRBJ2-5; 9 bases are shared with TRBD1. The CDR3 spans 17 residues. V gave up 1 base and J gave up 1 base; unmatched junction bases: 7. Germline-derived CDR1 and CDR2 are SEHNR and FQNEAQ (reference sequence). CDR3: CASSLDVTGQGQETQYF. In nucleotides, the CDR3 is TGTGCCAGCAGCTTAGATGTTACGGGACAGGGCCAAGAGACCCAGTACTTC. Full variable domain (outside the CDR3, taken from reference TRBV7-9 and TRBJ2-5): DTGVSQNPRHKITKRGQNVTFRCDPISEHNRLYWYRQTLGQGPEFLTYFQNEAQLEKSRLLSDRFSAERPKGSFSTLEIQRTEQGDSAMYLCASSLDVTGQGQETQYFGPGTRLLVL.

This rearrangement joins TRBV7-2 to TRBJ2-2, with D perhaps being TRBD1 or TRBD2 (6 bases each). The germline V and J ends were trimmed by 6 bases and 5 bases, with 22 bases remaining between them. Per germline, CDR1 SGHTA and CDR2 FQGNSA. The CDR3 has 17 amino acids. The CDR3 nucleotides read TGTGCCAGCAGGCGGGGCGCAGGGGCGGTAGGAACCGGGGAGCTGTTTTTT. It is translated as CASRRGAGAVGTGELFF.

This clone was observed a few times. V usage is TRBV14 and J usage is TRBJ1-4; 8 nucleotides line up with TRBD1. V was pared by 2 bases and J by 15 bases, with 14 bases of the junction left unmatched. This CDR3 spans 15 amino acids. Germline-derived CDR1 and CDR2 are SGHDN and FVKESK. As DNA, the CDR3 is TGTGCCAGCAGCCAACACCAGGGGGCGCGGAAACAATTGTTTTTT. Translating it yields CASSQHQGARKQLFF.

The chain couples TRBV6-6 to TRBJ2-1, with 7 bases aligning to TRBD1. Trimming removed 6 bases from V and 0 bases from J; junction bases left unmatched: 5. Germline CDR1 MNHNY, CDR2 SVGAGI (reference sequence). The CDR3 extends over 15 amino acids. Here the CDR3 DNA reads TGTGCCAGCAGGATAACAGGGGCCTCCTACAATGAGCAGTTCTTC. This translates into CASRITGASYNEQFF.

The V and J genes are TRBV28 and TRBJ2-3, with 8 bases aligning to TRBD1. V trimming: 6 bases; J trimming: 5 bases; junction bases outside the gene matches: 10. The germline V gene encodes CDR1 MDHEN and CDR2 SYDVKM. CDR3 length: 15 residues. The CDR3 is CASRSDRVRLDTQYF. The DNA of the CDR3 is TGTGCCAGCAGGTCGGACAGGGTCCGTTTAGATACGCAGTATTTT.

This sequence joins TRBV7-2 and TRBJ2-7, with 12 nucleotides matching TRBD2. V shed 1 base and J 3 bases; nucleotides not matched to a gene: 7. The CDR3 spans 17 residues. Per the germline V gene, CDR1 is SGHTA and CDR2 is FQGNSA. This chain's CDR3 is CASSLGPPGLAGYEQYF. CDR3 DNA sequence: TGTGCCAGCAGCTTAGGCCCCCCGGGACTAGCGGGCTACGAGCAGTACTTC.

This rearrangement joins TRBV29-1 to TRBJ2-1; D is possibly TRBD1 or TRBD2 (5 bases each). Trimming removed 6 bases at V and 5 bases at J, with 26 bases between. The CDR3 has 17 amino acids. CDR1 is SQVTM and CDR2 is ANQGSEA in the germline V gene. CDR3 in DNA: TGCAGCGTAGCAACTAGGTTATGGGGGAGTAGCCACAATGAGCAGTTCTTC. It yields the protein CSVATRLWGSSHNEQFF.

CDR3 DNA: TGTGCCAGCAGCGTATCCGGGACAGACAACACCGGGGAGCTGTTTTTT. Protein sequence: CASSVSGTDNTGELFF. The chain carries TRBV9 and TRBJ2-2; 7 nucleotides match TRBD1. CDR1 is SGDLS, CDR2 YYNGEE, per germline. J gave up 2 bases and V 1 base, and 5 bases lay outside the gene matches. This CDR3 region has 16 residues.

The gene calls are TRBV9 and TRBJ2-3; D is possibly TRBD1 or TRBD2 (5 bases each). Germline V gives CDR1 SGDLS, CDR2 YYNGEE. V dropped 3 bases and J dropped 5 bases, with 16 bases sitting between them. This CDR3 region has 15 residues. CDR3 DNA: TGTGCCAGCAGCGCAACAGGTAGCGCCGGAGATACGCAGTATTTT. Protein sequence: CASSATGSAGDTQYF.

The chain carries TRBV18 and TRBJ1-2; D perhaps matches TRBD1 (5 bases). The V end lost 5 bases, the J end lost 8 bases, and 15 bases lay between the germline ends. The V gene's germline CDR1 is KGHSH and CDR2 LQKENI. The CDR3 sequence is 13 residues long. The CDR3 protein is CASSAGTERGYTF. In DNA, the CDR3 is TGTGCCAGCTCAGCCGGGACGGAGCGGGGCTACACCTTC.

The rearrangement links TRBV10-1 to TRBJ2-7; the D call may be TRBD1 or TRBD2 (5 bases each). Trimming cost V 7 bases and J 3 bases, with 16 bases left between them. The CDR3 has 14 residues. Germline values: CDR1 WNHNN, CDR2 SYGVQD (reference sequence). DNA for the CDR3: TGCGCCAGCAAAGCCGGGACCGAGGGCTACGAGCAGTACTTC. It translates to CASKAGTEGYEQYF.

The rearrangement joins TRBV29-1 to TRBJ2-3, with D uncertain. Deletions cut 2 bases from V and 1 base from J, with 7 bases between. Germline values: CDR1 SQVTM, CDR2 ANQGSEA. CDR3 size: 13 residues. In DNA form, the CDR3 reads TGCAGCGTTGAACCCTTAGGCACAGATACGCAGTATTTT. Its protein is CSVEPLGTDTQYF.

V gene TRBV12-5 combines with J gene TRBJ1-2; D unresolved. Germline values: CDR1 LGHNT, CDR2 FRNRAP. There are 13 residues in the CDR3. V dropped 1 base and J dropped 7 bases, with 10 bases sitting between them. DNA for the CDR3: TGTGCTAGTGGTTTGGCTAACGAGGGTGGCTACACCTTC. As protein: CASGLANEGGYTF.

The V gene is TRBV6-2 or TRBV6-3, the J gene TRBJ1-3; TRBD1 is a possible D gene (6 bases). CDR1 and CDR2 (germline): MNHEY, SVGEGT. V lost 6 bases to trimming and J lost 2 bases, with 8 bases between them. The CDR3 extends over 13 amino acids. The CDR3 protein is CASSSGAGNTIYF. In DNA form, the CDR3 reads TGTGCCAGCAGCTCAGGGGCTGGAAACACCATATATTTT.

The CDR3 nucleotides read TGTGCCATCAGTGAGGGTACCTATGGCTACACCTTC. Encoded protein: CAISEGTYGYTF. The rearrangement joins TRBV10-3 to TRBJ1-2, with D unclear. Trimming pared 2 bases from V and 4 bases from J, leaving 5 bases between. The V gene's germline CDR1 is ENHRY and CDR2 SYGVKD. The CDR3 runs 12 residues.

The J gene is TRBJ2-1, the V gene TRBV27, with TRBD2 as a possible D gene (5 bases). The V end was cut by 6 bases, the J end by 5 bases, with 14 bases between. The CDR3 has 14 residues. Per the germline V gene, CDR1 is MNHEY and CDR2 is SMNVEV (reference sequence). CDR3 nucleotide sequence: TGTGCCAGCAGGTGGACTCGTCAACACAATGAGCAGTTCTTC. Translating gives CASRWTRQHNEQFF.

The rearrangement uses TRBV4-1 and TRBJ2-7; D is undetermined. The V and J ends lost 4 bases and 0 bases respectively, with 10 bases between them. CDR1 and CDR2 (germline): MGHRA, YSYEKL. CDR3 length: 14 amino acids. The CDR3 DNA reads TGCGCCAGCAGCCCAACCCCGGGCTCCTACGAGCAGTACTTC. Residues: CASSPTPGSYEQYF.

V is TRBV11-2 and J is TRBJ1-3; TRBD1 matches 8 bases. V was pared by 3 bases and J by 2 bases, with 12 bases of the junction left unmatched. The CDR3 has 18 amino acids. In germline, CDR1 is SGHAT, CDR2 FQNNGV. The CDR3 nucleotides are TGTGCCAGCAGCTTGGGGTTCGGCGGGACAGGCCCTGGAAACACCATATATTTT. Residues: CASSLGFGGTGPGNTIYF.

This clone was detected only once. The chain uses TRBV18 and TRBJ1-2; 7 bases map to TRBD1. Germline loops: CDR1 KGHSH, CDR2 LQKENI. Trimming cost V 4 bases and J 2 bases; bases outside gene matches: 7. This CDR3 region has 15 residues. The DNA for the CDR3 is TGTGCCAGCTCACTGGGGGACAGTGCAAACTATGGCTACACCTTC. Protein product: CASSLGDSANYGYTF.

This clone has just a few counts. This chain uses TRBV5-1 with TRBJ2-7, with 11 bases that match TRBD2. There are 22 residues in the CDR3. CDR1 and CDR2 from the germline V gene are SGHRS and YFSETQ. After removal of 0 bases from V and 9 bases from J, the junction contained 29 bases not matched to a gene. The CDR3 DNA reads TGCGCCAGCAGCTTGGCTGGGTTTCCTAGCGGGAGGCGAAACCCCAAGCTAGATGGGCAGTACTTC. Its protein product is CASSLAGFPSGRRNPKLDGQYF.

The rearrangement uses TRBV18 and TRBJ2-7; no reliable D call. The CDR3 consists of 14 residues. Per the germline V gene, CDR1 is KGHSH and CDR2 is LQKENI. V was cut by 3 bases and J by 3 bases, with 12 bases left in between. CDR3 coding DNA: TGTGCCAGCTCACCCCGAGAAGGGAACTACGAGCAGTACTTC. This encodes CASSPREGNYEQYF.

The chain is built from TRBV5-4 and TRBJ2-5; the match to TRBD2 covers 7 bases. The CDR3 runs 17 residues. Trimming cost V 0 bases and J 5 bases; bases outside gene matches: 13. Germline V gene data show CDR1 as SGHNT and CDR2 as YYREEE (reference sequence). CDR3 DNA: TGTGCCAGCAGCTTGGCCTTCAGTGCGGGAGCTGGGGAGACCCAGTACTTC. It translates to CASSLAFSAGAGETQYF.